This T cell receptor (beta chain) comes out of a study of T-cell memory formation after mild COVID-19. The study, taken as a whole, reports: Researchers report contracting CD4+ clones mostly in CM and EM, with CD8+ clones in EMRA.

CDR3 size: 14 residues. Looked up from germline, CDR1 is MGHRA and CDR2 is YSYEKL. V was pared by 0 bases and J by 5 bases, with 7 bases between. This clonotype was seen repeatedly, ten times or more. As yet, its antigen is unknown. TCRdb reprocessed the 5' RACE reads with MiXCR, giving one entry per CDR3 protein. The sample holds hundreds of thousands of distinct CDR3 sequences, about 20% seen once. The source of this sequence is an adult woman who had mild COVID-19 (a few samples of this study predate the infection). Cell type and time point are not known. The sample consisted of PBMCs or a T cell subset sorted from them (not recorded which). This chain uses TRBV4-1 with TRBJ2-2; possible D gene TRBD1, 6 bases. CDR3 DNA sequence: TGCGCCAGCAGCCAAGACAGGGGAACCGGGGAGCTGTTTTTT. Translated, it gives CASSQDRGTGELFF.